These 3 T cell receptor beta chains originate from one sample sequenced in a study of blood T cell repertoires in COVID-19. Sequencing was performed with immunoSEQ multiplex PCR; in TCRdb, only in-frame clones are kept and a portion is missing. The sample comprises roughly 520,000 clones, approximately 90% of which are singletons, and 1.5% to 2% rests with the top ten. The source material was PBMCs or T cells enriched from blood (not recorded which). The receptors come from a woman between 40 and 50 years old who had recovered from COVID-19.

V usage is TRBV3-1 (or the pseudogene TRBV3-2) and J usage is TRBJ2-1; D is unresolved. This CDR3 spans 17 amino acids. Germline V gene lookup returns CDR1 LGHDT and CDR2 YNNKEL (reference sequence). V was pared by 2 bases and J by 3 bases, with 17 bases between. CDR3 DNA sequence: TGTGCCAGCAGCCAACGAAGGCTAGGCGATGGCTACAATGAGCAGTTCTTC. Translating gives CASSQRRLGDGYNEQFF.

J is TRBJ2-5 and V is TRBV25-1; TRBD1 matches at 7 bases. V shed 6 bases and J 5 bases; nucleotides not matched to a gene: 12. Germline CDR1 is MGHDK and CDR2 is SYGVNS. The CDR3 is made up of 15 amino acids. CDR3 bases: TGTGCCAGCAGCCCCGGGACAGTGAATGTGGAGACCCAGTACTTC. Translating it yields CASSPGTVNVETQYF.

The chain employs TRBV7-9 and TRBJ1-1; 10 bases are a match to TRBD1. The CDR3 has 15 amino acids. Germline-derived CDR1 and CDR2 are SEHNR and FQNEAQ (reference sequence). The V segment lost 3 bases and the J segment 4 bases; nucleotides outside the gene matches: 5. The CDR3 nucleotides are TGTGCCAGCAGCTTGCGGACAGGGGGAACCACTGAAGCTTTCTTT. Translation gives CASSLRTGGTTEAFF.